Listed here are 23 T cell receptor beta chains from one sample, sequenced in a study of shared clonotypes between healthy human individuals. This table comes from immunoSEQ multiplex PCR, and its TCRdb copy is limited to in-frame clones, with some not included. Among 2 million to 3 million clones listed, 93% were seen once. The specimen sequenced was naive CD4+ T cells from PBMCs. The subset is: CD45RA+ positively selected. The receptors stem from a man aged 18 to 29 in good health. Some clones in this sample may be carry-over from other donors' samples.

This chain connects TRBV5-1 to TRBJ1-1, with D hard to call. Germline values: CDR1 SGHRS, CDR2 YFSETQ. The V end was cut by 0 bases, the J end by 11 bases, with 20 bases between. The CDR3 runs to 15 residues. CDR3 coding DNA: TGCGCCAGCAGCTTGGGGCCTGTGCTGGGGAACGGGGCTTTCTTT. It codes for CASSLGPVLGNGAFF.

The V and J genes are TRBV20-1 and TRBJ2-4; the D gene is possibly TRBD1 (5 bases). Deletions cut 5 bases from V and 10 bases from J, with 12 bases between. Germline assignment: CDR1 DFQATT and CDR2 SNEGSKA (reference sequence). The CDR3 is 11 amino acids. The CDR3 DNA reads TGCAGTGCTCCTAGACAGACAATTCAGTACTTC. Its translation is CSAPRQTIQYF.

This chain uses TRBV9 with TRBJ1-5; 7 nucleotides match TRBD1. The CDR3 consists of 14 residues. CDR1 SGDLS and CDR2 YYNGEE come from the germline V gene. The V gene end was trimmed by 4 bases and the J gene end by 2 bases; junction bases not matched to a gene: 3. This chain's CDR3 is CASSSTGGNQPQHF. In DNA form, the CDR3 reads TGTGCCAGCAGCTCTACAGGGGGCAATCAGCCCCAGCATTTT.

The gene calls are TRBV2 and TRBJ2-2; D is possibly TRBD2 (6 bases). Trimming removed 5 bases at V and 5 bases at J, with 12 bases between. Per germline, CDR1 SNHLY and CDR2 FYNNEI. This CDR3 has 14 amino acids. CDR3 bases: TGTGCCAGCAGTAAACTAGCTACGACCGGGGAGCTGTTTTTT. Amino acid sequence: CASSKLATTGELFF. Looking up the rest from reference TRBV2 and TRBJ2-2 gives the full variable domain: EPEVTQTPSHQVTQMGQEVILRCVPISNHLYFYWYRQILGQKVEFLVSFYNNEISEKSEIFDDQFSVERPDGSNFTLKIRSTKLEDSAMYFCASSKLATTGELFFGEGSRLTVL.

This chain joins TRBV7-9 and TRBJ2-1; maybe TRBD1 (5 bases). Germline loops: CDR1 SEHNR, CDR2 FQNEAQ (reference sequence). V gave up 3 bases and J gave up 2 bases, with 8 bases separating them. The CDR3 runs 14 residues. CDR3 sequence (DNA): TGTGCCAGCAGCTTCCCAGGGACCTACAATGAGCAGTTCTTC. Residues: CASSFPGTYNEQFF. The variable domain in full, completed from reference TRBV7-9 and TRBJ2-1, reads DTGVSQNPRHKITKRGQNVTFRCDPISEHNRLYWYRQTLGQGPEFLTYFQNEAQLEKSRLLSDRFSAERPKGSFSTLEIQRTEQGDSAMYLCASSFPGTYNEQFFGPGTRLTVL.

V usage is TRBV9 and J usage is TRBJ1-2; 7 bases map to TRBD1. V lost 3 bases and J lost 5; bases outside the gene matches: 10. CDR3 size: 15 residues. Per the germline V gene, CDR1 is SGDLS and CDR2 is YYNGEE. CDR3: CASSASTGAGYGYTF. Here the CDR3 DNA reads TGTGCCAGCAGCGCATCAACAGGGGCTGGATATGGCTACACCTTC.

The rearrangement joins TRBV5-1 to TRBJ2-2; D possibly matches TRBD1 or TRBD2 (5 bases each). The CDR3 consists of 15 residues. Trimming removed 3 bases from V and 7 bases from J, with 16 bases in between. Germline CDR1 reads SGHRS; CDR2 reads YFSETQ. The CDR3 DNA sequence: TGCGCCAGCAGCTGGGGAGACGGGGCAGACGGGGAGCTGTTTTTT. Translation gives CASSWGDGADGELFF. Full variable domain (rest looked up from reference TRBV5-1 and TRBJ2-2): KAGVTQTPRYLIKTRGQQVTLSCSPISGHRSVSWYQQTPGQGLQFLFEYFSETQRNKGNFPGRFSGRQFSNSRSEMNVSTLELGDSALYLCASSWGDGADGELFFGEGSRLTVL.

V gene TRBV2 combines with J gene TRBJ2-5, with D maybe TRBD1 (5 bases). The DNA end is more similar to TRBJ2-7, so the J call may be wrong. The germline CDR1 and CDR2 sequences are SNHLY and FYNNEI. The CDR3 extends over 13 amino acids. Here the CDR3 DNA reads TGTGCCAGCAGTGAGGGGCCGGGCTACGAGCAGTACTTC. Protein product: CASSEGPGYEQYF.

The chain uses TRBV2 and TRBJ1-4; TRBD1 agrees at 7 bases. CDR1 is SNHLY, CDR2 FYNNEI, per germline. After removal of 3 bases from V and 10 bases from J, the junction contained 8 bases not matched to a gene. The CDR3 sequence is 14 residues long. Here the CDR3 reads CASSEETGPGKLFF. In DNA, the CDR3 is TGTGCCAGCAGTGAGGAGACAGGGCCGGGAAAACTGTTTTTT.

The chain joins TRBV15 to TRBJ2-7; 9 bases agree with TRBD1. Germline assignment: CDR1 LNHNV and CDR2 YYDKDF (reference sequence). V shed 5 bases and J 4 bases; nucleotides not matched to a gene: 9. The CDR3 runs 15 residues. CDR3 region: CATSYPGQGLYEQYF. In nucleotides, the CDR3 is TGTGCCACCAGCTACCCGGGACAGGGATTATACGAGCAGTACTTC.

The chain links TRBV11-2 to TRBJ1-2; 10 bases map to TRBD1. The CDR3 runs to 16 residues. Germline V gene lookup returns CDR1 SGHAT and CDR2 FQNNGV. J gave up 4 bases and V 5 bases, and 10 bases lay outside the gene matches. The DNA of the CDR3 is TGTGCCAGCAGCCAAGCGGGGACAGGGGCCTTCTATGGCTACACCTTC. Amino acids: CASSQAGTGAFYGYTF.

About this clone: Other DNA sequences from this sample encode an identical CDR3 as well. The V and J genes are TRBV7-9 and TRBJ1-1, with D hard to call. The V gene lost 1 base and the J gene lost 4 bases, with 4 bases spanning the gap. Germline V gene sequence: CDR1 SEHNR, CDR2 FQNEAQ (reference sequence). The CDR3 contains 12 residues. The CDR3 here is CASSLEVTEAFF. As DNA, the CDR3 is TGTGCCAGCAGCTTAGAGGTCACTGAAGCTTTCTTT.

This chain connects TRBV12-5 to TRBJ2-5; D remains ambiguous. Germline-derived CDR1 and CDR2 are LGHNT and FRNRAP. V was clipped by 7 bases and J by 4 bases, with 7 bases between them. The length of the CDR3 is 11 residues. The CDR3 coding sequence is TGTGCTAGTGCCCAATCAGAGACCCAGTACTTC. Residues: CASAQSETQYF.

J is TRBJ2-2 and V is TRBV28; a possible D gene is TRBD1 (6 bases). Trimming stripped 6 bases from V and 4 bases from J, with 21 bases between. The CDR3 consists of 17 residues. Germline V lookup: CDR1 MDHEN, CDR2 SYDVKM. CDR3 amino acids: CASSQTGPGRGTGELFF. CDR3 coding DNA: TGTGCCAGCAGCCAAACAGGGCCCGGACGAGGCACCGGGGAGCTGTTTTTT.

Remarks on this clone: Other DNA sequences in this specimen translate into the identical CDR3. This chain uses TRBV7-2 with TRBJ2-7; TRBD1 matches at 10 bases. After removal of 1 base from V and 2 bases from J, the junction contained 2 bases not matched to a gene. The CDR3 has 15 residues. Germline V gene lookup returns CDR1 SGHTA and CDR2 FQGNSA. CDR3 loop: CASSLGGTGAYEQYF. The CDR3, as DNA: TGTGCCAGCAGCTTAGGCGGGACAGGGGCCTACGAGCAGTACTTC.

The chain employs TRBV28 and TRBJ1-2; tentative D call: TRBD1 (5 bases). The germline gives CDR1 MDHEN, CDR2 SYDVKM. The CDR3 runs to 15 residues. V was trimmed by 5 bases and J by 3 bases, leaving 16 bases between them. The CDR3 DNA sequence: TGTGCCAGCAGTCTGAAGGACATTCGTGACTATGGCTACACCTTC. This translates into CASSLKDIRDYGYTF.

The CDR3 loop is CASSLQEYEQYF. The CDR3 nucleotides are TGTGCCAGCAGCTTACAAGAGTACGAGCAGTACTTC. The J gene is TRBJ2-7, the V gene TRBV7-8, with D uncertain. This CDR3 spans 12 amino acids. Germline-derived CDR1 and CDR2 are SGHVS and FQNEAQ. Trimming cost V 2 bases and J 4 bases, with 6 bases left between them.

The chain links TRBV2 to TRBJ1-2; D may be TRBD1 (5 bases). Trimming stripped 7 bases from V and 4 bases from J, with 10 bases between. Germline V lookup: CDR1 SNHLY, CDR2 FYNNEI. The CDR3 totals 12 residues. The CDR3 sequence: CASKQEIYGYTF. CDR3 sequence (DNA): TGTGCCAGCAAACAGGAAATCTATGGCTACACCTTC.

The chain joins TRBV28 to TRBJ1-4; 7 positions match TRBD1. This CDR3 has 17 amino acids. Germline CDR1 reads MDHEN; CDR2 reads SYDVKM. The junction had 14 bases not matched to a gene; V was cut back by 6 bases and J by 4 bases. The CDR3 spells CASSPADRIPLNEKLFF. The CDR3 nucleotides read TGTGCCAGCAGCCCCGCGGACAGGATCCCTCTTAATGAAAAACTGTTTTTT.

This clone was observed once. The chain carries TRBV18 and TRBJ2-3; TRBD2 aligns across 9 bases. Germline loops: CDR1 KGHSH, CDR2 LQKENI. The CDR3 covers 18 residues. Trimming at V came to 2 bases and at J to 1 base, leaving 10 bases not matched to a gene. The CDR3 bases are TGTGCCAGCTCACCAGGGCTAGCGGGGTCTTCAGGCACAGATACGCAGTATTTT. It is translated as CASSPGLAGSSGTDTQYF.

The chain recombines TRBV6-6 with TRBJ2-1, with 14 bases lining up with TRBD2. Unmatched junction bases numbered 2, after V lost 5 bases and J lost 8 bases. The V gene's germline CDR1 is MNHNY and CDR2 SVGAGI (reference sequence). The CDR3 has 14 residues. CDR3 amino acids: CASSGLAGGDEQFF. The CDR3 DNA reads TGTGCCAGCAGTGGACTAGCGGGGGGCGATGAGCAGTTCTTC.

This clone has just one count. This chain links TRBV19 with TRBJ2-7; 10 bases align to TRBD1. The germline CDR1 and CDR2 sequences are LNHDA and SQIVND (reference sequence). The CDR3 contains 14 residues. Unmatched junction bases numbered 6, after V lost 5 bases and J lost 5 bases. The CDR3 reads CASSSRDRGNEQYF. DNA for the CDR3: TGTGCCAGTAGTTCCCGGGACAGGGGTAACGAGCAGTACTTC.

V usage is TRBV27 and J usage is TRBJ1-2, with TRBD1 identical over 9 bases. Germline lookup yields CDR1 MNHEY and CDR2 SMNVEV (reference sequence). V lost 0 bases and J lost 8; bases outside the gene matches: 7. The CDR3 spans 15 residues. CDR3 nucleotides: TGTGCCAGCAGTTTATCGTCCGGGACAGGGAAAGGCTACACCTTC. Residues: CASSLSSGTGKGYTF.